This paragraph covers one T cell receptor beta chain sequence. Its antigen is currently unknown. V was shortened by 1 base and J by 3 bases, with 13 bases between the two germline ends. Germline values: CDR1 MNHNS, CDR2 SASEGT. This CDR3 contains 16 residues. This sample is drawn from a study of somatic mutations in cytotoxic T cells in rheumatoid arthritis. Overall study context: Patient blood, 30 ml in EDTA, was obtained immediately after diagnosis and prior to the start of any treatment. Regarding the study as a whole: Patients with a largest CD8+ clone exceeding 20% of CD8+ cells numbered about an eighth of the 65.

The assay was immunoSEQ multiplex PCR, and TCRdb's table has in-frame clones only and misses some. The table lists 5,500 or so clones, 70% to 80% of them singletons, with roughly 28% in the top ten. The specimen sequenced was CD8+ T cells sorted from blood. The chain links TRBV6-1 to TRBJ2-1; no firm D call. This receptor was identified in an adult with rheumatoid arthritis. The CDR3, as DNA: TGTGCCAGCAGTGAAGGCGCAAACGGTGGCTACAATGAGCAGTTCTTC. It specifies CASSEGANGGYNEQFF.